This T cell receptor (beta chain) emerged from a study of T-cell memory formation after mild COVID-19. Study summary: TCR clustering was largely donor specific. Study-wide findings and caveats: Some clones that responded were present in memory (sampled pre-infection), which suggests cross-reactive memory joined.

J was trimmed by 5 bases and V by 5 bases; bases with no gene match: 7. Germline V lookup: CDR1 KGHSH, CDR2 LQKENI. The CDR3 extends over 15 amino acids. TCR alpha and TCR beta cDNA libraries carrying sample barcodes and UMIs were produced by 5'RACE using constant-segment primers. In TCRdb, the 5' RACE reads were re-called with MiXCR into one record per CDR3 protein. This sample has about 150,000 distinct CDR3 sequences; roughly 21% occur once, and the top ten carry around 2%. With regard to this clonotype: Its antigen is unidentified.

J is TRBJ2-7 and V is TRBV18; 12 bases map to TRBD1. Sequenced input: PBMCs or a T cell subset sorted from them (not recorded which). This TCR derives from an adult woman who had mild COVID-19 (a few samples of this study predate the infection). Cell type and time point are not known. The CDR3 bases are TGTGCCAGCTCAATGGGGACAGGGGGCTTCAACGAGCAGTACTTC. Translation: CASSMGTGGFNEQYF.